This paragraph reports one T cell receptor beta chain. Its antigen is unidentified. Sorting that relied on CD45RO/CCR7/CD25/CD127/CD95/CD27 yielded CD4+ naive, central memory, regulatory and stem cell-like memory cells. The junction had 6 bases not matched to a gene; V was cut back by 0 bases and J by 2 bases. The germline V gene encodes CDR1 LNHNV and CDR2 YYDKDF (reference sequence). The CDR3 has 16 residues. The data stem from a study of beta chain features in type 1 diabetes. Of the isolated RNA, all was reverse transcribed, and so the sequenced material was expressed TCRB transcripts. The method was immunoSEQ multiplex PCR; TCRdb's version includes in-frame clones alone and lacks a portion of them. The table lists a few hundred thousand clones, 11% to 15% of them singletons. Study results and limitations: A pattern of fewer insertions and more deletions at VDJ junctions was seen in type 1 diabetes patients. Type 1 diabetes patients showed a moderate but significant shortening of TCRB CDR3s in all four CD4+ subsets.

The clonotype was recovered from a man aged 30 to 39 with type 1 diabetes. Material: naive CD4+ T cells from blood. The chain couples TRBV15 to TRBJ2-5; 7 bases line up with TRBD1. DNA for the CDR3: TGTGCCACCAGCAGAGATTGGGGCAGGGGGCAAGAGACCCAGTACTTC. Translation: CATSRDWGRGQETQYF. Drawing the rest from reference TRBV15 and TRBJ2-5, the complete variable domain is DAMVIQNPRYQVTQFGKPVTLSCSQTLNHNVMYWYQQKSSQAPKLLFHYYDKDFNNEADTPDNFQSRRPNTSFCFLDIRSPGLGDTAMYLCATSRDWGRGQETQYFGPGTRLLVL.